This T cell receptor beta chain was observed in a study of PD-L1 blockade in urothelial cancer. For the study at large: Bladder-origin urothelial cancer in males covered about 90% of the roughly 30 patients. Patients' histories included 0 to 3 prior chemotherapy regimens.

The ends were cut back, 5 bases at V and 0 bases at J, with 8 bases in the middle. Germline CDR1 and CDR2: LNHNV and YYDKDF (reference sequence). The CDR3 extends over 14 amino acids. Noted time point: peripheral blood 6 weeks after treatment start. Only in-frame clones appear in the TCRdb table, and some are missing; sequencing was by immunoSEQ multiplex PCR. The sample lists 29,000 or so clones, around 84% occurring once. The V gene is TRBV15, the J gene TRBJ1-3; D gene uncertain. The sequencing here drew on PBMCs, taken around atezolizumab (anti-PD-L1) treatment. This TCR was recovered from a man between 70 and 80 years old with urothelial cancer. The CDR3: CATSSGSSGNTIYF. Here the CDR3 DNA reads TGTGCCACCAGCTCCGGGAGCTCTGGAAACACCATATATTTT.